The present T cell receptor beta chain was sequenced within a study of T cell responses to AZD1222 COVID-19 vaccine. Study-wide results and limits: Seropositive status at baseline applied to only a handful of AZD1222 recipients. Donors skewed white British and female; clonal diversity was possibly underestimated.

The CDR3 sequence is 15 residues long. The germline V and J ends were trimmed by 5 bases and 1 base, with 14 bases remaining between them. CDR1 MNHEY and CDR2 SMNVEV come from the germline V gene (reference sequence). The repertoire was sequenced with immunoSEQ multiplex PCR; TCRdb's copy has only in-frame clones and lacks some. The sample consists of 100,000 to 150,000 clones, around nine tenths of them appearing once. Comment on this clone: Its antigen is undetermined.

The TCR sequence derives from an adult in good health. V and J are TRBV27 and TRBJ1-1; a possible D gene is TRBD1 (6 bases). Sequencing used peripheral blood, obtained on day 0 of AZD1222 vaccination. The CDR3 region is CASSPLDSRNTEAFF. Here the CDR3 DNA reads TGTGCCAGCAGTCCGTTGGACAGTAGGAACACTGAAGCTTTCTTT.